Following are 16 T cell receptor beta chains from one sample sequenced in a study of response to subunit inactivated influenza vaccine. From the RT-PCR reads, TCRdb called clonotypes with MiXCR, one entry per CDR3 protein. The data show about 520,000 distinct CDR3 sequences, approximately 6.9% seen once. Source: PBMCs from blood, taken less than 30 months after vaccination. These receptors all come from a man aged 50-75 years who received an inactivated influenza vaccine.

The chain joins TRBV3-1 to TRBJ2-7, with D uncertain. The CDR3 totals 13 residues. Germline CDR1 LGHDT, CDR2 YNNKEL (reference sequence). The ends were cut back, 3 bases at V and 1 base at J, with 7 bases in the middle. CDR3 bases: TGTGCCAGCAGCCATAGGCAGTCCTACGAGCAGTACTTC. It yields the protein CASSHRQSYEQYF.

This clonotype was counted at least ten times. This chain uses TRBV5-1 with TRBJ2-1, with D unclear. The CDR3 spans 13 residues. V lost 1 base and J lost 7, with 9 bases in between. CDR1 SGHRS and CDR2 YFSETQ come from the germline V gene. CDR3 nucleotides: TGCGCCAGCAGCTTGATCGGCCGGAATGAGCAGTTCTTC. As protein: CASSLIGRNEQFF.

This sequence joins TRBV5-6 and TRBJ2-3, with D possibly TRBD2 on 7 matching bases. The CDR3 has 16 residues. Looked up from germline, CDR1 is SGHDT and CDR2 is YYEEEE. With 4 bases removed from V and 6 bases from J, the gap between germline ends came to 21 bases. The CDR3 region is CASSLRGEGLWDTQYF. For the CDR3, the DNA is TGTGCCAGCAGCCTTAGGGGGGAGGGCCTTTGGGATACGCAGTATTTT.

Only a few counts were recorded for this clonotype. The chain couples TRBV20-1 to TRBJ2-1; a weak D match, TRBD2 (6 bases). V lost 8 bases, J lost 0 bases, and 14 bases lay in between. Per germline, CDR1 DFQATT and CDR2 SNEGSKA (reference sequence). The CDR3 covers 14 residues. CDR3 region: CSIGSSVSYNEQFF. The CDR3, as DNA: TGCAGTATCGGATCTAGCGTCTCCTACAATGAGCAGTTCTTC.

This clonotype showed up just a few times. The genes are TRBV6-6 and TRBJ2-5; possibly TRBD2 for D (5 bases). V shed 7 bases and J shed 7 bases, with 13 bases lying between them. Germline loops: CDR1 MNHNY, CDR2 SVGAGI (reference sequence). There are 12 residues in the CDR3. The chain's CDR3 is CASKAAGGTQYF. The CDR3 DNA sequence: TGTGCCAGCAAGGCGGCAGGAGGGACCCAGTACTTC.

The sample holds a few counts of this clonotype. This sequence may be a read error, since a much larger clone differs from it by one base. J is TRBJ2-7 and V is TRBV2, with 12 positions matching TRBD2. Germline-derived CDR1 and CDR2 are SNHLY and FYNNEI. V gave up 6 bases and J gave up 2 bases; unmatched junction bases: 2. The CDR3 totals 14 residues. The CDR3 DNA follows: TGTGCCAGCAGGTGGACTAGCGGGACCTACGAGCAGTACTTC. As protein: CASRWTSGTYEQYF. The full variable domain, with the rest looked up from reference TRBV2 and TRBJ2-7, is EPEVTQTPSHQVTQMGQEVILRCVPISNHLYFYWYRQILGQKVEFLVSFYNNEISEKSEIFDDQFSVERPDGSNFTLKIRSTKLEDSAMYFCASRWTSGTYEQYFGPGTRLTVT.

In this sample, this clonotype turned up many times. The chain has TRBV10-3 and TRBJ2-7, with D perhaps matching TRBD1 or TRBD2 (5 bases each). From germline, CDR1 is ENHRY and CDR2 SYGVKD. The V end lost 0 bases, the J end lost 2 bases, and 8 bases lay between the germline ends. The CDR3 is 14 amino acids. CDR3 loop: CAISESGVTYEQYF. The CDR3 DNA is TGTGCCATCAGTGAGTCGGGGGTTACCTACGAGCAGTACTTC.

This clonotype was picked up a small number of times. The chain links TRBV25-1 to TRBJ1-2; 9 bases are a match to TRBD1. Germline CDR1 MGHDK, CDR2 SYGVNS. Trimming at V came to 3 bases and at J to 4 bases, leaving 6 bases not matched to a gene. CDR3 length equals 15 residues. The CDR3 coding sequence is TGTGCCAGCAGTGACTCCGGACAGGGGAGCTATGGCTACACCTTC. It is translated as CASSDSGQGSYGYTF.

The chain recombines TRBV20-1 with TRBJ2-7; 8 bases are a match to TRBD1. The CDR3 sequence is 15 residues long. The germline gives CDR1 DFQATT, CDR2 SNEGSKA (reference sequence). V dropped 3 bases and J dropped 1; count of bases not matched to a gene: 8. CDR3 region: CSARERDRSSYEQYF. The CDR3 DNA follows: TGCAGTGCTAGGGAACGGGACAGGTCGTCCTACGAGCAGTACTTC.

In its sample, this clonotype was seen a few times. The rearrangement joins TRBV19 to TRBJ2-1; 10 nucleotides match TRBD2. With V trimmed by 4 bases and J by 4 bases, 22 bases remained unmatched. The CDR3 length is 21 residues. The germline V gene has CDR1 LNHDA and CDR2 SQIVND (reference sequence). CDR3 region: CASSTGLADRSSRNDYNEQFF. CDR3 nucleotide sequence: TGTGCCAGTAGTACAGGACTAGCGGATCGCTCAAGCAGAAACGATTACAATGAGCAGTTCTTC.

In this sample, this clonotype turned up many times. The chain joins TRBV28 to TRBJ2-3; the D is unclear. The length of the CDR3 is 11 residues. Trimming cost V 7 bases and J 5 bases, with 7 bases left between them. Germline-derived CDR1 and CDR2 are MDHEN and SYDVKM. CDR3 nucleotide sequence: TGTGCCAGCACCCGTCGAGATACGCAGTATTTT. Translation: CASTRRDTQYF.

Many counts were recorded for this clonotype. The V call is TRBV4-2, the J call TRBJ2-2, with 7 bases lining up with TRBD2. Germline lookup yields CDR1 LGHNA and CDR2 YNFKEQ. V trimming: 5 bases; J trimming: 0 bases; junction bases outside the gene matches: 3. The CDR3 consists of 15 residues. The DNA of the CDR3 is TGTGCCAGCAGCGGAGCGGGAACGAACACCGGGGAGCTGTTTTTT. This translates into CASSGAGTNTGELFF.

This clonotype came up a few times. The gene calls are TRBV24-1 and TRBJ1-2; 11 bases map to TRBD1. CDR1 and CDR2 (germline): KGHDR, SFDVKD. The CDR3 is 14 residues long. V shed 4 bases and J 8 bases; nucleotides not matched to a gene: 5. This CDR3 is CATSDPWTGGGYTF. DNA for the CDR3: TGTGCCACCAGTGACCCCTGGACAGGGGGCGGCTACACCTTC.

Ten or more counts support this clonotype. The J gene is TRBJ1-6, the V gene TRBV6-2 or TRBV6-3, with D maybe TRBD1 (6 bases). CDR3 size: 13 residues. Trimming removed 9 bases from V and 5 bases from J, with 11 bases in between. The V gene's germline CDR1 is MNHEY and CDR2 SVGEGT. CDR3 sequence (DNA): TGTGCCAGTTCGACAGGAAATAATTCACCCCTCCACTTT. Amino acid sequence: CASSTGNNSPLHF.

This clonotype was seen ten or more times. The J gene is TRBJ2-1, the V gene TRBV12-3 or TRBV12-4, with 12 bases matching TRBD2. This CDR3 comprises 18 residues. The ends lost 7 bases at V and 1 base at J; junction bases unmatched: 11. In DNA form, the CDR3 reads TGTGCCAGCAACCATAGACTAGCGGGAGCAGGGTCCTACAATGAGCAGTTCTTC. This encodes CASNHRLAGAGSYNEQFF.

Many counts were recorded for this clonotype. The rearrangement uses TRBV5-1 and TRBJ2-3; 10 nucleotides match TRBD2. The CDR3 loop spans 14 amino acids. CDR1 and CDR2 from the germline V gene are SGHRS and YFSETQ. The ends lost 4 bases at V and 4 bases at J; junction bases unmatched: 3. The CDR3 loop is CASSRLAGADTQYF. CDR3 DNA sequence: TGCGCCAGCAGCCGTCTAGCGGGAGCAGATACGCAGTATTTT.